This TCR beta chain was captured by sequencing in a study of shared clonotypes between healthy human individuals (dated by TCRdb to the early 2020s). General notes on the study: The cohort included a few men and a couple of women between 18 and 49 years of age. To estimate repertoire size and how much clonotypes are shared between individuals, the study performed deep sequencing of blood TCR repertoires from roughly five healthy adults. To increase sequencing depth and limit assay-specific biases, TCR repertoire library preparation and sequencing were carried out by different laboratories using diverse techniques. Each donor's leukapheresis produced roughly between roughly 0.85 and 10 billion PBMCs. What the work shows at the level of the full study, not this receptor alone: Only blood was sampled, and tissue TCR repertoires likely differ from those in blood. Because the study included only a small number of donors, the genetic and exposure-history diversity represented was limited. Pairwise subsampling indicated that sequencing depth was expected to affect the degree of clonotype sharing among donors.

Using the deep immunoSEQ assay, TCR CDR3 regions were amplified from genomic DNA by multiplex PCR. Extracted genomic DNA from each cell subset was distributed evenly across all wells of several immunoSEQ 96-well plates, and each plate was treated as a replicate. Each replicate PCR for unsorted PBMC received roughly 300 ng genomic DNA, equal to 25,000 to 35,000 T cell genomes. Ten immunoSEQ deep assay plates were used to sequence the unsorted PBMC genomic DNA. Purified libraries were quantified with a Qubit 3.0 fluorometer, sized on a Bioanalyzer 2100, and re-quantified with the KAPA Library Quantification kit. A separate single-read 150-cycle Illumina NextSeq 550 flow cell was used to sequence each immunoSEQ 96-well plate. As for the original processing: Because the immunoSEQ output held only junctional sequences and lacked quality scores, the filtering could not match the filtering applied to full-length reads. Sequences were annotated with PyIR, a Python wrapper for IgBLAST v1.9, using IMGT germline references to assign V/J genes and CDR3. Any read was removed if the V/J assignment was weak (E-value above 1e-6), the CDR3 was missing, or the read contained stop codons, out-of-frame junctions, or ambiguous translated residues. V3J clonotypes were defined as sequences sharing the same inferred V gene, J gene, and CDR3 amino acid sequence. The percentage overlap between two repertoires was calculated by dividing the number of shared unique clonotypes by the size of the smaller repertoire. Repertoire richness was assessed with RTK rarefaction, the Chao1 estimator, and Recon v2.1 estimates of unobserved clonotypes. TCRdb holds this immuneACCESS table with in-frame rearrangements only. Some clones are missing; in checked studies, unresolved V genes explain under half, and the rest has no known cause. From that table come the V and J calls and clone size; the DNA was used to work out D and trimming. In all, the sample holds around 500,000 clones, and over 60% of those were seen once. Roughly 13% of the sample rests with the top ten.

Healthy HIV-negative adults with no recently reported acute infections or vaccinations were included as donors. Only Caucasian adults living in Nashville, Tennessee, USA were represented among the donors. For unsorted samples, around 85 million PBMCs were counted, and genomic DNA was extracted using the QIAamp DNA Blood Mini kit. Blood was collected by leukapheresis, and PBMCs were isolated by Ficoll-Histopaque density gradient centrifugation and then cryopreserved in liquid nitrogen vapor phase. From cysteine to phenylalanine, the CDR3 is 18 amino acids long. Only the CDR3 DNA stays, 54 bases, in frame from base 1. Trimming leaves V shorter by 6 bases and J shorter by 2 bases, with the junction holding 12 bases beyond the gene matches. Via the germline V gene, CDR1 is ENHRY and CDR2 SYGVKD. As regards this clone: Its antigen remains unidentified. The record has no base qualities; no much larger clone is one base away.

Sequenced material: PBMCs. The chain uses TRBV10-3 and TRBJ2-7; 14 bases in the junction line up with TRBD2. The sequence came from a woman in her 40s in good health. Some clones in this sample may be carry-over from other donors' samples. DNA sequence: TGTGCCATCAGGGGGACAGCTAGGACTAGCGGGAGGACCTACGAGCAGTACTTC. This codes for CAIRGTARTSGRTYEQYF.